The entry below gives a single T cell receptor (beta chain) sequence along with its context. Approximately 220 ng DNA, about 33,000 T cell genomes, went into each sorted-subset replicate PCR. The assay was immunoSEQ multiplex PCR, and TCRdb's table has in-frame clones only and misses some. The table records approximately 340,000 clones, around 70% of them present only once. The sample originates from a study of shared clonotypes between healthy human individuals. Study in general: Samples came from a couple of female and a few male donors aged 18 to 49.

Between the trimmed V and J ends, which lost 0 bases and 3 bases, there was a span of 12 bases. Germline V gives CDR1 LGHNT, CDR2 FRNRAP. This CDR3 has 15 residues. The sequence came from a man aged 25 to 45 in good health. The chain links TRBV12-5 to TRBJ2-7; D not certain. The sequenced sample was memory CD4+ T cells sorted from blood. Subset of the sample: CD45RA-negative fraction. CDR3 bases: TGTGCTAGTGGTTTGGTTTGTCTCAGTTACTACGAGCAGTACTTC. Translated, it gives CASGLVCLSYYEQYF.